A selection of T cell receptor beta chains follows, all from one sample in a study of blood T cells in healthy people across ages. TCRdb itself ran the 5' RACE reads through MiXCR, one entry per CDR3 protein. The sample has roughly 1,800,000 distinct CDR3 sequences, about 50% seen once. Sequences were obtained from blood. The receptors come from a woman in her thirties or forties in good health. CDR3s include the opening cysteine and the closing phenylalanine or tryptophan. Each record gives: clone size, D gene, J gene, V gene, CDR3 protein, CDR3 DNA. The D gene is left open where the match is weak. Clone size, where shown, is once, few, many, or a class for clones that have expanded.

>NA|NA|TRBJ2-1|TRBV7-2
CASSLARGQLAHEQFF
TGTGCCAGCAGCTTAGCGCGGGGCCAGCTAGCCCATGAGCAGTTCTTC
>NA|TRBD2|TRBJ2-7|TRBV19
CASTLGAGGPYEQYF
TGTGCCAGTACCCTTGGAGCGGGGGGCCCCTACGAGCAGTACTTC
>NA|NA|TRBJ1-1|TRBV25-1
CASRWGHTEAFF
TGTGCCAGCCGGTGGGGGCACACTGAAGCTTTCTTT
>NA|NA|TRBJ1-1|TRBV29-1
CSVDGLNTEAFF
TGCAGCGTTGACGGGCTGAACACTGAAGCTTTCTTT
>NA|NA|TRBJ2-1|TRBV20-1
CSAAYGGSYNEQFF
TGCAGTGCTGCCTACGGGGGCTCCTACAATGAGCAGTTCTTC
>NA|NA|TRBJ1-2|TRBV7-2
CASSLGGRVHGYTF
TGTGCCAGCAGCTTAGGGGGCAGGGTCCACGGCTACACCTTC
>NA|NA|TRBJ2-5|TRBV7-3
CASSLGGIQTQYF
TGTGCCAGCAGCTTAGGGGGAATACAGACCCAGTACTTC
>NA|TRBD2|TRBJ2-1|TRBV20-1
CSATGLVGEYNEQFF
TGCAGTGCTACCGGACTAGTGGGGGAGTACAATGAGCAGTTCTTC
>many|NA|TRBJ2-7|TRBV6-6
CASSYSNRVARTYEQYF
TGTGCCAGCAGTTACTCGAATAGGGTCGCCAGAACCTACGAGCAGTACTTC
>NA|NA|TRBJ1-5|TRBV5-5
CASSLERGNQPQHF
TGTGCCAGCAGCTTGGAACGGGGCAATCAGCCCCAGCATTTT
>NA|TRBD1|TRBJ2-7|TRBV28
CASKTGNYEQYF
TGTGCCAGCAAGACAGGGAATTACGAGCAGTACTTC
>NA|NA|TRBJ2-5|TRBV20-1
CSASPMPQETQYF
TGCAGTGCTAGTCCGATGCCCCAAGAGACCCAGTACTTC
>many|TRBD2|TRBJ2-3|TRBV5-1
CASSLAGGPDTQYF
TGCGCCAGCAGCCTAGCGGGGGGCCCAGATACGCAGTATTTT
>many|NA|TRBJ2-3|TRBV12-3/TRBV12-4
CASSPDGDTQYF
TGTGCCAGCAGTCCGGACGGAGATACGCAGTATTTT
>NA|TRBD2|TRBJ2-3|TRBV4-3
CASSREGSSDTQYF
TGCGCCAGCAGCCGGGAGGGCTCATCAGATACGCAGTATTTT
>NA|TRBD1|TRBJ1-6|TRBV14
CASSQGTGAPLHF
TGTGCCAGCAGCCAGGGGACAGGAGCTCCCCTCCACTTT
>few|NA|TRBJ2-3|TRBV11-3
CASSLGQGLNTDTQYF
TGTGCCAGCAGCTTAGGGCAGGGCCTTAACACAGATACGCAGTATTTT
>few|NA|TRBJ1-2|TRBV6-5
CASTDGGRGEGYTF
TGTGCCAGCACCGACGGGGGCAGGGGTGAAGGCTACACCTTC
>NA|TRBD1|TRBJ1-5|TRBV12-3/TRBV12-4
CASSQDRGLETPQHF
TGTGCCAGCAGTCAAGACAGGGGGCTCGAGACGCCCCAGCATTTT
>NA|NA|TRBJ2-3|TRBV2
CASSEGNTDTQYF
TGTGCCAGCAGTGAAGGGAACACAGATACGCAGTATTTT
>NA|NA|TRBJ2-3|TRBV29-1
CSVEMQTDTQYF
TGCAGCGTTGAAATGCAGACAGATACGCAGTATTTT
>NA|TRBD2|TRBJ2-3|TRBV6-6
CASSPRFRLAGPPTQYF
TGTGCCAGCAGTCCTCGGTTTCGACTAGCGGGGCCACCTACGCAGTATTTT
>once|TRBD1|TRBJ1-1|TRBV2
CASSTRQGTYEAFF
TGTGCCAGCAGCACCAGACAGGGCACATATGAAGCTTTCTTT
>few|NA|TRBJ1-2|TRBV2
CASSASGRLYGYTF
TGTGCCAGCAGCGCCTCCGGGAGACTCTATGGCTACACCTTC
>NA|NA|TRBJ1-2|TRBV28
CASTRAQGPYGYTF
TGTGCCAGCACTCGGGCCCAGGGGCCTTATGGCTACACCTTC
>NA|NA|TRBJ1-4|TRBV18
CASSPPASEKLFF
TGTGCCAGCTCACCGCCCGCAAGTGAAAAACTGTTTTTT
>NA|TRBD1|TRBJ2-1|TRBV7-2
CASSLIPGTGGGQQFF
TGTGCCAGCAGCTTAATCCCTGGGACAGGGGGTGGTCAGCAGTTCTTC
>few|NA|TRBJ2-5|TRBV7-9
CASSLASEGRAQETQYF
TGTGCCAGCAGCTTAGCATCGGAAGGGCGAGCCCAAGAGACCCAGTACTTC
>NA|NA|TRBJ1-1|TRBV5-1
CASSRARREIEAFF
TGCGCCAGCAGCCGGGCCCGCAGGGAGATTGAAGCTTTCTTT
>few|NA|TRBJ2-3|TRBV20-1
CSAMGPPPTDTQYF
TGCAGTGCTATGGGCCCGCCCCCCACAGATACGCAGTATTTT
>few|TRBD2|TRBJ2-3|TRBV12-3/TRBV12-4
CASSTSGGAQDTQYF
TGTGCCAGCAGTACTAGCGGGGGGGCACAAGATACGCAGTATTTT
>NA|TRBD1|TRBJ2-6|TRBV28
CASSIGDRASGANVLTF
TGTGCCAGCAGTATAGGGGACAGGGCCTCTGGGGCCAACGTCCTGACTTTC
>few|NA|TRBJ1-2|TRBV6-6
CATERQEYGYTF
TGTGCCACCGAGAGACAGGAATATGGCTACACCTTC
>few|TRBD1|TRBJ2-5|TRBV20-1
CSARRQGERETQYF
TGCAGTGCTAGAAGGCAGGGGGAAAGGGAGACCCAGTACTTC
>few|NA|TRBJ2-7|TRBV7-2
CASSQRGTADTHEQYF
TGTGCCAGCAGCCAGCGCGGGACTGCTGATACCCACGAGCAGTACTTC
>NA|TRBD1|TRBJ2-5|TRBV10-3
CAISDRGLETQYF
TGTGCCATCAGTGACAGGGGGCTAGAGACCCAGTACTTC
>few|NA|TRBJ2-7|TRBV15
CATSRQGSYEQYF
TGTGCCACCAGCAGACAGGGGTCCTACGAGCAGTACTTC